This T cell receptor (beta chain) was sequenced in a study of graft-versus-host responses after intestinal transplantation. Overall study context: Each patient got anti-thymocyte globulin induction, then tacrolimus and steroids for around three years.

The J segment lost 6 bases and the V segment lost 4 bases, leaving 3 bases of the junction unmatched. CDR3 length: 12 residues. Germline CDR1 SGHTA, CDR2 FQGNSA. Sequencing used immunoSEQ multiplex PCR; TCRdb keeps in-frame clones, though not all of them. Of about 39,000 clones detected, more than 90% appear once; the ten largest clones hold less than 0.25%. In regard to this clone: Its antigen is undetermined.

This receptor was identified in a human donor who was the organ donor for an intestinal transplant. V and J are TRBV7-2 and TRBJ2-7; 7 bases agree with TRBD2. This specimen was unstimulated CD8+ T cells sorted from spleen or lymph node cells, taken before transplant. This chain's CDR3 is CASSSSGGEQYF. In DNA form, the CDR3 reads TGTGCCAGCAGCTCTAGCGGCGGCGAGCAGTACTTC.